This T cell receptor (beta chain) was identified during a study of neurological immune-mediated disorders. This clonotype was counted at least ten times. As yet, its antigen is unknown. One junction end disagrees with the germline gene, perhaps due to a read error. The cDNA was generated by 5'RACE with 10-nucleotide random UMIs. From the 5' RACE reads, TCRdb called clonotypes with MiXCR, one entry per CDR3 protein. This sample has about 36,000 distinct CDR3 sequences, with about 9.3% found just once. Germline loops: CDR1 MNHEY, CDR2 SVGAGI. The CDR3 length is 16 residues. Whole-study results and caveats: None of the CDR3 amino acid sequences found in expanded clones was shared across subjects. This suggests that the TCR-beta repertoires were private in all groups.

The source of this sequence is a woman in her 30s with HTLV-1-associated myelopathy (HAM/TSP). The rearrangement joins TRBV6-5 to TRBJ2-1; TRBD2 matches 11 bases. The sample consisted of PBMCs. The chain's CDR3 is CASKMIAGGSYHEQFF. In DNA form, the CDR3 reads TGTGCCAGCAAGATGATAGCGGGGGGGTCCTACCATGAGCAGTTCTTC.